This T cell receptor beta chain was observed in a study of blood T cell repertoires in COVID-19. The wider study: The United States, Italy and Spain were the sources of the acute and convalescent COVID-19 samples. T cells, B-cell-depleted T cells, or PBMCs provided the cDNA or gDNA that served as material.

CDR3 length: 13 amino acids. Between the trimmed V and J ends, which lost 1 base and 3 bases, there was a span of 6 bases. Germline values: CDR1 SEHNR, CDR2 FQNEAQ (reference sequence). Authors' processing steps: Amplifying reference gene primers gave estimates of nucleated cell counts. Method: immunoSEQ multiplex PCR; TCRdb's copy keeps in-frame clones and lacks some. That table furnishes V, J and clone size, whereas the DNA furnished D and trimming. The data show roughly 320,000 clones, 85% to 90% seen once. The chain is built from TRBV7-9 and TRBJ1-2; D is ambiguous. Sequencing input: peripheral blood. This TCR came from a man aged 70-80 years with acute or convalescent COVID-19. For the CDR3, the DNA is TGTGCCAGCAGCTTAGGGCGGGACTATGGCTACACCTTC. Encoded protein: CASSLGRDYGYTF.